The 3 T cell receptor beta chains below were found in one sample sequenced in a study of blood T cells in healthy people across ages. A J-beta primer mix and a sample-barcoded 5' primer were used in a second PCR of about 7 to 12 cycles. In TCRdb, the 5' RACE reads were re-called with MiXCR into one record per CDR3 protein. The sample yields some 900,000 distinct CDR3 sequences, roughly 43% seen once. The sequencing input was blood. The receptors were gathered from a man younger than 45 in good health.

The chain combines TRBV2 with TRBJ2-1, with D maybe TRBD1 (5 bases). The CDR3 consists of 14 residues. Germline V gene data show CDR1 as SNHLY and CDR2 as FYNNEI. Deletions cut 4 bases from V and 9 bases from J, with 16 bases between. CDR3 sequence: CASSVLGQGTEQFF. The CDR3 DNA reads as TGTGCCAGCAGTGTGCTGGGGCAGGGCACTGAGCAGTTCTTC.

This clonotype was detected only a few times. This chain joins TRBV4-2 and TRBJ1-4, with a possible D match to TRBD1 (6 bases). V lost 0 bases to trimming and J lost 8 bases, with 13 bases between them. This CDR3 comprises 15 residues. CDR1 and CDR2 (germline): LGHNA, YNFKEQ. The CDR3 nucleotides read TGTGCCAGCAGCCAAGATCCAACAGGGCGGGAAAAACTGTTTTTT. It encodes CASSQDPTGREKLFF.

The chain is built from TRBV6-6 and TRBJ2-3; D gene uncertain. The CDR3 runs to 13 residues. Per the germline V gene, CDR1 is MNHNY and CDR2 is SVGAGI (reference sequence). The V end was cut by 6 bases, the J end by 6 bases, with 13 bases between. Here the CDR3 reads CASSPGAKDTQYF. CDR3 DNA sequence: TGTGCCAGCAGCCCAGGCGCCAAGGATACGCAGTATTTT.